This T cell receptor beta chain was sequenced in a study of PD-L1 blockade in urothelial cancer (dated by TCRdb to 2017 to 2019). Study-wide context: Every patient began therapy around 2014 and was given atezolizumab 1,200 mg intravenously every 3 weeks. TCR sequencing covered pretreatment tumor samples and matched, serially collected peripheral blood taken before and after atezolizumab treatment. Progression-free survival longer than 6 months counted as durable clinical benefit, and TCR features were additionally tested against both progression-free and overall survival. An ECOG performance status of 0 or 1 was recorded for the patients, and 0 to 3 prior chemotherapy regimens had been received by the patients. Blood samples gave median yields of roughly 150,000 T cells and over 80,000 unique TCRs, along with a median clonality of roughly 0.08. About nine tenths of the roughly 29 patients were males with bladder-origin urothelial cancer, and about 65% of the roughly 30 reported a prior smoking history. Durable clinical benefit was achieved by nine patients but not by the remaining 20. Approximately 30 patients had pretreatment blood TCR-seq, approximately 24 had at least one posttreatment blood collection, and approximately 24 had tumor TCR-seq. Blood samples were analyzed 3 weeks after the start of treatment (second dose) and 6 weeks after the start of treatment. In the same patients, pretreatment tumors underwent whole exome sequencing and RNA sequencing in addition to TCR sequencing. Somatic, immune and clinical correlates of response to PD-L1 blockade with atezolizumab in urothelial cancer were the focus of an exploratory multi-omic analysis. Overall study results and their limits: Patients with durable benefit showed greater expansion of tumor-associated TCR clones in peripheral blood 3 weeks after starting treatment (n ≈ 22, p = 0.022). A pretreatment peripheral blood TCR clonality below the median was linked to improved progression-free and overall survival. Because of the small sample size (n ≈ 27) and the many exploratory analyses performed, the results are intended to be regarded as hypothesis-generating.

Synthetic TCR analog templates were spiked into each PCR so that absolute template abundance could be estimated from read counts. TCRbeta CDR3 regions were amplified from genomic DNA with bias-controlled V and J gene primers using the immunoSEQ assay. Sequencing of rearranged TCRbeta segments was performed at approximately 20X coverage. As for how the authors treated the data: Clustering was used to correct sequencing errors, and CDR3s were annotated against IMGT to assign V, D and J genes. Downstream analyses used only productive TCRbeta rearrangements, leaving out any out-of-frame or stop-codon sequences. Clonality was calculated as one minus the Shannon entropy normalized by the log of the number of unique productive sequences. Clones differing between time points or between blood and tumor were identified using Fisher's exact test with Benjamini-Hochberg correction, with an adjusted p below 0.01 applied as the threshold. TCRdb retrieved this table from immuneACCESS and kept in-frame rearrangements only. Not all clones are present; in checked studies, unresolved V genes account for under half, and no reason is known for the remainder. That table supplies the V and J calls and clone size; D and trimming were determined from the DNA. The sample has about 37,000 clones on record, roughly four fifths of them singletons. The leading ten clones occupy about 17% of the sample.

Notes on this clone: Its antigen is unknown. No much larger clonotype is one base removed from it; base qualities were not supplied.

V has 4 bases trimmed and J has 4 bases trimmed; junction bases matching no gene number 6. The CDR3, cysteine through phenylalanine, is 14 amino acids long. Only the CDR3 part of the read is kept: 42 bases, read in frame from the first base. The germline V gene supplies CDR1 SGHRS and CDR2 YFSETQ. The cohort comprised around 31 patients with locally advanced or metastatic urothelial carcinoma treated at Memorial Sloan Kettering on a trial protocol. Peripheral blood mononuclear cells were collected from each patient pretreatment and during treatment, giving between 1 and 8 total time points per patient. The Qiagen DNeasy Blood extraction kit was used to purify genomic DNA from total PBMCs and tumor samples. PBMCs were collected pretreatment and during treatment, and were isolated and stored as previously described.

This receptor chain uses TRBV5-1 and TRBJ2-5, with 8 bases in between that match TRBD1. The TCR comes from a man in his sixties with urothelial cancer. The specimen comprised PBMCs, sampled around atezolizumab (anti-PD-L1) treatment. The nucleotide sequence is TGCGCCAGCAGCCCGGAAGGGACAGGAGAGACCCAGTACTTC. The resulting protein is CASSPEGTGETQYF. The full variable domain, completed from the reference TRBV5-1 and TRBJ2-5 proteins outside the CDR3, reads KAGVTQTPRYLIKTRGQQVTLSCSPISGHRSVSWYQQTPGQGLQFLFEYFSETQRNKGNFPGRFSGRQFSNSRSEMNVSTLELGDSALYLCASSPEGTGETQYFGPGTRLLVL.